The rows below give T cell receptor beta chains drawn from one sample of a study of OX40 agonist ivuxolimab in advanced cancers. TCRdb's copy holds only in-frame clones and misses some; the assay was immunoSEQ multiplex PCR. The data contain approximately 89,000 clones, under 95% of them singletons. Sequencing used CD4+ or CD8+ T cells sorted from blood, obtained in a trial of the OX40 agonist ivuxolimab. The receptors originated from an adult with an advanced solid tumor such as melanoma, head and neck, liver or kidney cancer. Each CDR3 is given with its conserved first and last residue. Fields, in order: J gene, V gene, D gene, clone size, CDR3 protein, CDR3 DNA. A D gene is named only where the DNA matches it firmly. Rows give clone size only sometimes, using once, few, many, or a class for an expanded clone.

TRBJ1-1 TRBV2 - - CASSPGSTEAFF TGTGCCAGCAGTCCCGGTAGCACTGAAGCTTTCTTT
TRBJ2-7 TRBV5-1 - - CASSYRGSSYEQYF TGCGCCAGCAGCTACCGGGGGTCTTCCTACGAGCAGTACTTC
TRBJ2-7 TRBV11-2 TRBD2 - CASGRLAGSYEQYF TGTGCCAGCGGTAGACTAGCGGGGTCCTACGAGCAGTACTTC
TRBJ1-2 TRBV5-6 - - CASSWAEPQTYGYTF TGTGCCAGCAGCTGGGCGGAACCACAGACGTATGGCTACACCTTC
TRBJ1-5 TRBV30 - - CAWSSGTRGNQPQHF TGTGCCTGGAGTTCCGGGACGCGCGGCAATCAGCCCCAGCATTTT
TRBJ2-7 TRBV7-3 TRBD1 - CASSLGQGPSYEQYF TGTGCCAGCAGCTTAGGACAGGGGCCTTCCTACGAGCAGTACTTC
TRBJ2-1 TRBV7-2 - - CASSLIGGGEYNEQFF TGTGCCAGCAGCTTAATTGGAGGGGGAGAATACAATGAGCAGTTCTTC
TRBJ2-2 TRBV2 TRBD1 - CASTAGQEFTGELFF TGTGCCAGCACGGCGGGACAGGAGTTCACCGGGGAGCTGTTTTTT
TRBJ2-2 TRBV19 - - CASSGGGTGELFF TGTGCCAGTAGTGGAGGAGGCACCGGGGAGCTGTTTTTT
TRBJ1-2 TRBV30 - - CAWTIRANLYGYTF TGTGCCTGGACAATTAGGGCGAACCTCTATGGCTACACCTTC
TRBJ2-1 TRBV5-1 TRBD1 few CASSSQGSFYNEQFF TGCGCCAGCAGCTCACAGGGGTCCTTCTACAATGAGCAGTTCTTC
TRBJ1-1 TRBV28 - - CASSLGAPTKAFF TGTGCCAGCAGTCTGGGGGCGCCCACGAAAGCTTTCTTT
TRBJ2-7 TRBV7-2 - - CASSERVSQSYEQYF TGTGCCAGCAGCGAAAGGGTGTCGCAAAGCTACGAGCAGTACTTC
TRBJ1-4 TRBV7-2 - - CASRPGLHYNEKLFF TGTGCCAGCAGACCAGGACTGCATTATAATGAAAAACTGTTTTTT